Given below is one TCR beta chain in context. The CDR3 is made up of 13 amino acids. The germline V and J ends were trimmed by 0 bases and 5 bases, with 6 bases remaining between them. Germline V gene data show CDR1 as SGHRS and CDR2 as YFSETQ. Via MiXCR, TCRdb re-called the 5' RACE reads, giving one row per CDR3 protein. The sample lists 450,000 to 550,000 distinct CDR3 sequences, roughly 22% occurring once. The data are from a study of T cells after yellow fever vaccination. The chain carries TRBV5-1 and TRBJ1-5, with D unclear. The source of this sequence is a man younger than 30 who received the YFV17D yellow fever vaccine. The starting material was PBMCs, obtained approximately 22 days after the first yellow fever vaccination. CDR3 in DNA: TGCGCCAGCAGCTTGGATCTGGATCAGCCCCAGCATTTT. Amino acids: CASSLDLDQPQHF.